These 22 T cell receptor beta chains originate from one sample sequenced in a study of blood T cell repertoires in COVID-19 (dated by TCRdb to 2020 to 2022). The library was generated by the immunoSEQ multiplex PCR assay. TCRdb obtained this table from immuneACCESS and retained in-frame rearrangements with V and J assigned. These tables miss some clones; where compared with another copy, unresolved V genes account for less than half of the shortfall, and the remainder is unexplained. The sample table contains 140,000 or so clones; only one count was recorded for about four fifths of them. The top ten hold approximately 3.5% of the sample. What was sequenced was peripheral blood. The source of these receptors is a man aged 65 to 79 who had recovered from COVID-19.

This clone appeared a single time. As DNA, the CDR3 is TGCGCCAGCAGCCAAGATAGGGGCGATGAGCAGTTCTTC. Translated, it gives CASSQDRGDEQFF. The chain recombines TRBV4-3 with TRBJ2-1, with D maybe TRBD1 (5 bases). The CDR3 totals 13 residues. Germline CDR1 reads LGHNA; CDR2 reads YSLEER. The V and J ends lost 0 bases and 8 bases respectively, with 8 bases between them.

Here the CDR3 reads CASSFLAGGSAGELFF. The CDR3 coding sequence is TGTGCCAGCAGCTTCCTAGCGGGAGGGAGCGCCGGGGAGCTGTTTTTT. The J gene is TRBJ2-2, the V gene TRBV7-2; 12 bases are shared with TRBD2. CDR1 is SGHTA and CDR2 is FQGNSA in the germline V gene. The trim removed 3 bases at V and 6 bases at J, leaving 5 bases unmatched. There are 16 residues in the CDR3.

CDR3 residues: CASSLVPQEENTEAFF. CDR3 nucleotide sequence: TGCGCCAGCAGCTTGGTTCCCCAGGAAGAGAACACTGAAGCTTTCTTT. The V call is TRBV5-1, the J call TRBJ1-1; D ambiguous. V was clipped by 0 bases and J by 1 base, with 13 bases between them. There are 16 residues in the CDR3. Germline lookup yields CDR1 SGHRS and CDR2 YFSETQ.

The CDR3 loop reads CASSLSGGGGYSNQPQHF. CDR3 in DNA: TGTGCCAGCAGCTTGTCAGGGGGAGGCGGGTATAGCAATCAGCCCCAGCATTTT. The V gene is TRBV5-5, the J gene TRBJ1-5; 7 nucleotides agree with TRBD1. Germline V gene data show CDR1 as SGHKS and CDR2 as YYEKEE (reference sequence). V gave up 1 base and J gave up 0 bases; unmatched junction bases: 10. The CDR3 loop spans 18 amino acids.

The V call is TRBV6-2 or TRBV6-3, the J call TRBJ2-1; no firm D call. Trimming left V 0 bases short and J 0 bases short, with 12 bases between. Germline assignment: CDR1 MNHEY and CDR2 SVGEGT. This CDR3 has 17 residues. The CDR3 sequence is CASSYSLYVRSYNEQFF. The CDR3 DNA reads TGTGCCAGCAGTTACTCCCTTTATGTCCGCTCCTACAATGAGCAGTTCTTC.

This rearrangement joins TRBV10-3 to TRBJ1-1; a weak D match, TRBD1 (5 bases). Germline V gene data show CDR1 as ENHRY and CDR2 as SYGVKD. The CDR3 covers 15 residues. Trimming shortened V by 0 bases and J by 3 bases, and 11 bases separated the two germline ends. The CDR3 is CAISESRQGDTEAFF. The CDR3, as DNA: TGTGCCATCAGTGAGTCCCGCCAGGGCGACACTGAAGCTTTCTTT.

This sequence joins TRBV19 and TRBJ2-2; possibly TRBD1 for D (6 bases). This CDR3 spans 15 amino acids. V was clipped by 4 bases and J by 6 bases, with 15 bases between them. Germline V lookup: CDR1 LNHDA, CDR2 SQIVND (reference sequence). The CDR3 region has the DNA TGTGCCAGTAGTACACGATTGACAGGAGCCGGGGAGCTGTTTTTT. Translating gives CASSTRLTGAGELFF.

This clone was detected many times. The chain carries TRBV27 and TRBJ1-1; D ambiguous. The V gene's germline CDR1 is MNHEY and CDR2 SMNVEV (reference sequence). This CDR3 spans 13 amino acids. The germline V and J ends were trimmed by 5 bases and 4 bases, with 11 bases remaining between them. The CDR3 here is CASSLDIGTEAFF. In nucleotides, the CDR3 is TGTGCCAGCAGTCTCGACATTGGCACTGAAGCTTTCTTT.

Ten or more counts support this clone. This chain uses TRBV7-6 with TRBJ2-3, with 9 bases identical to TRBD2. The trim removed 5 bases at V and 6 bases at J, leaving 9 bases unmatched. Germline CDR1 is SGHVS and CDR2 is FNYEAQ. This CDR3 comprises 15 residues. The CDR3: CASSKVAGAGDTQYF. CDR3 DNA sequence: TGTGCCAGCAGCAAAGTAGCGGGAGCGGGGGATACGCAGTATTTT.

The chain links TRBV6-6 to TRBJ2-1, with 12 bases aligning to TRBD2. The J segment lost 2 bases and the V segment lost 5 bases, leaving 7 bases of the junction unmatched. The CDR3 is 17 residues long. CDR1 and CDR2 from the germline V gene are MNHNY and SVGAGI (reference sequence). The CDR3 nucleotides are TGTGCCAGCAGTCCGACTAGCGGGAGTGGCACCTACAATGAGCAGTTCTTC. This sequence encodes CASSPTSGSGTYNEQFF.

This CDR3 is CASSDFGGTGELFF. As DNA, the CDR3 is TGTGCCAGCTCCGACTTCGGGGGCACCGGGGAGCTGTTTTTT. The V gene is TRBV18, the J gene TRBJ2-2; D is perhaps TRBD2 (6 bases). Germline V gene lookup returns CDR1 KGHSH and CDR2 LQKENI. The CDR3 totals 14 residues. V lost 6 bases, J lost 4 bases, and 12 bases lay in between.

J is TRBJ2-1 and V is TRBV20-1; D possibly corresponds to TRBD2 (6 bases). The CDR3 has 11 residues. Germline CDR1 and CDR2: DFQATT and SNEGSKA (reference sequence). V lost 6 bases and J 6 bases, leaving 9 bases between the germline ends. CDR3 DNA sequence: TGCAGTGCGGGGCGGGGCAATGAGCAGTTCTTC. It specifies CSAGRGNEQFF.

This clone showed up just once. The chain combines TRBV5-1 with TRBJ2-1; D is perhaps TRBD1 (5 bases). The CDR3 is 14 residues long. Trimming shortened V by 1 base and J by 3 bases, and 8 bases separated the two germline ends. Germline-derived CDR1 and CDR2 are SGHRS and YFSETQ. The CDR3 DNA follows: TGCGCCAGCAGCTTGACGACAGACTACAATGAGCAGTTCTTC. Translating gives CASSLTTDYNEQFF.

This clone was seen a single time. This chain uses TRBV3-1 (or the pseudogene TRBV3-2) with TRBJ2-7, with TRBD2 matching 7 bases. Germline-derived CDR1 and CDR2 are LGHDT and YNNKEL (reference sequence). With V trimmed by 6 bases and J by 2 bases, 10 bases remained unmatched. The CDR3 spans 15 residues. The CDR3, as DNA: TGTGCCAGCAGAGACTGGGCTAGCGGAGCCTACGAGCAGTACTTC. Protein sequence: CASRDWASGAYEQYF.

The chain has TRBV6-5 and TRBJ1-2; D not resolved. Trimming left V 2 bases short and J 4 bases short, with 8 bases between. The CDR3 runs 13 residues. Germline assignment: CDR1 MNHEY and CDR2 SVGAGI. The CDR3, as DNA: TGTGCCAGCAGTTACGTCGGTGCCTATGGCTACACCTTC. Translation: CASSYVGAYGYTF.

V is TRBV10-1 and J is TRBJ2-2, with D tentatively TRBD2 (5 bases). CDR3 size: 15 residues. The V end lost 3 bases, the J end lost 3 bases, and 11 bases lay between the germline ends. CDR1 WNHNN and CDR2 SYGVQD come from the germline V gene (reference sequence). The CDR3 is CASSDFAGDTGELFF. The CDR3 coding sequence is TGCGCCAGCAGTGATTTTGCGGGCGACACCGGGGAGCTGTTTTTT.

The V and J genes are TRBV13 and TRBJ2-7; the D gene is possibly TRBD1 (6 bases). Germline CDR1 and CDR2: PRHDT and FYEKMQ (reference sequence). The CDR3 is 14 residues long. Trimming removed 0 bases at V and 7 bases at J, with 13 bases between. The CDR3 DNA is TGTGCCAGCAGCTTAGGGCGTACAGGGATGGAGCAGTACTTC. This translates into CASSLGRTGMEQYF. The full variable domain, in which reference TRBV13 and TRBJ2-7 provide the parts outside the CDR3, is AAGVIQSPRHLIKEKRETATLKCYPIPRHDTVYWYQQGPGQDPQFLISFYEKMQSDKGSIPDRFSAQQFSDYHSELNMSSLELGDSALYFCASSLGRTGMEQYFGPGTRLTVT.

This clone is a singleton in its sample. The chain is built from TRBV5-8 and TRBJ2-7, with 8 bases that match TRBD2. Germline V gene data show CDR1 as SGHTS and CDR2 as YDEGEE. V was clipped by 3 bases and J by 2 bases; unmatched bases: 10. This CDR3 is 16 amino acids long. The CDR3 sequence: CASSWPLGRGAYEQYF. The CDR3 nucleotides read TGTGCCAGCAGCTGGCCCCTGGGGCGGGGGGCCTACGAGCAGTACTTC.

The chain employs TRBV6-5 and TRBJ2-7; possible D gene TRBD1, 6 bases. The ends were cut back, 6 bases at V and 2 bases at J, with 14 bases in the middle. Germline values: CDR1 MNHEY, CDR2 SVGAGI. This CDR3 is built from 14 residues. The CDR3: CASRKNRDTYEQYF. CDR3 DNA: TGTGCCAGCAGAAAAAACCGGGACACCTACGAGCAGTACTTC.

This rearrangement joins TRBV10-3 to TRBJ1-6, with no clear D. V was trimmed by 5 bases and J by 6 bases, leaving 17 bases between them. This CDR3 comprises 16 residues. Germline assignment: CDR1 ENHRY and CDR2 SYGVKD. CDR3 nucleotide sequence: TGTGCCATCAGTACACCCCGAGGAGGGCCTAATTCACCCCTCCACTTT. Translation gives CAISTPRGGPNSPLHF.

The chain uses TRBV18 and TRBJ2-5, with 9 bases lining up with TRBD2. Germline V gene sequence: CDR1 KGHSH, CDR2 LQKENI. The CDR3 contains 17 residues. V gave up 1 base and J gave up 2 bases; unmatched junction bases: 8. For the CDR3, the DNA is TGTGCCAGCTCACCACGTCTAGCGGGGTGGTTACAAGAGACCCAGTACTTC. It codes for CASSPRLAGWLQETQYF.

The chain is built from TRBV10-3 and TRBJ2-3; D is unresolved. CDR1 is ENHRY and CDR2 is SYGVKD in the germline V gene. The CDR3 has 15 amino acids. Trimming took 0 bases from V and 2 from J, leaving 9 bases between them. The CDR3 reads CAISESAPTTDTQYF. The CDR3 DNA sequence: TGTGCCATCAGTGAGTCGGCCCCAACCACAGATACGCAGTATTTT.